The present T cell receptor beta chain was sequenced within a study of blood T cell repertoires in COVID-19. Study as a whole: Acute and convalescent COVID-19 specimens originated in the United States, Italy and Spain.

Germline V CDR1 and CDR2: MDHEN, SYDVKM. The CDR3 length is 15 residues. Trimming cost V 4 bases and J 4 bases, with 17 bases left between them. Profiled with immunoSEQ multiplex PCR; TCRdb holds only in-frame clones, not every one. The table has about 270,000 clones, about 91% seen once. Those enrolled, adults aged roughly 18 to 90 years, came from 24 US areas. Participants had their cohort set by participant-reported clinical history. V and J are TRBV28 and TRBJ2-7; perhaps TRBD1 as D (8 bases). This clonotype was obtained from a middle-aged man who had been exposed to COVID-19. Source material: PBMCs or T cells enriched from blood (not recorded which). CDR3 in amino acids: CASSYGQGGGYEQYF. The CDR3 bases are TGTGCCAGCAGTTACGGACAGGGAGGGGGGTACGAGCAGTACTTC.